This TCR beta chain originates from a study of monozygotic twins with inflammatory bowel disease. Each TCR library used around 4,000 ng of total RNA. A 6-nucleotide sample barcode was carried by the UMIs, which template switching added. TCRdb reworked the 5' RACE reads into one entry per CDR3 protein, no DNA. This sample contains about 330,000 distinct CDR3 sequences. This CDR3 has 14 amino acids. Germline loops: CDR1 DFQATT, CDR2 SNEGSKA (reference sequence). Sequencing was done on a sample of blood. The clonotype originates from a human donor with ulcerative colitis or Crohn's disease, or a healthy co-twin of an affected twin (not recorded which). The chain carries TRBV20-1 and TRBJ1-5; TCRdb outputs TRBD1, but without DNA this stays unchecked. Here the CDR3 reads CSAPLKGSNQPQHF.